These 6 T cell receptor beta chains originate from one sample sequenced in a study of tumor and adjacent non-tumor tissue in lung cancer. TCRbeta libraries were built with three rounds of nested PCR, modified from ARM-PCR. MiXCR, run by TCRdb on the multiplex PCR reads, gives a single entry per CDR3 protein. This table has around 40,000 distinct CDR3 sequences, less than 65% appearing once. The template was RNA from unsorted bulk tissue. The normal lung tissue was taken more than 3 cm from the tumor edge. The sequencing sample was made of distant non-tumor lung tissue. Receptors originate from a man aged 50 or older with non-small cell lung cancer.

Concerning this clonotype itself: At one end, the junction sequence differs from germline, possibly due to a read error. This chain joins TRBV6-1 and TRBJ1-6; TRBD1 is a possible D gene (5 bases). The CDR3 totals 14 residues. Germline CDR1 and CDR2: MNHNS and SASEGT. DNA of the CDR3: TGTGCCAGCAGTGCGTGGACACCCAATCCACCCCTCTACTTT. Encoded protein: CASSAWTPNPPLYF.

This clonotype is classed as medium-sized. This chain uses TRBV11-2 with TRBJ2-7, with 7 bases fitting TRBD1. Trimming at V came to 6 bases and at J to 6 bases, leaving 11 bases not matched to a gene. The CDR3 loop spans 14 amino acids. CDR1 is SGHAT and CDR2 is FQNNGV in the germline V gene. The CDR3 protein is CASSRDSLFSEQYF. Written as DNA, the CDR3 is TGTGCCAGCAGTCGGGACAGCCTTTTCTCCGAGCAGTACTTC.

This clonotype was seen a handful of times. One junction end does not reproduce the germline sequence, and a read error may be involved. This chain links TRBV5-1 with TRBJ2-6, with D tentatively TRBD1 or TRBD2 (5 bases each). The germline CDR1 and CDR2 sequences are SGHRS and YFSETQ. This CDR3 spans 16 amino acids. CDR3 DNA sequence: TGCACCAGCAGCTTGGGGGAGTCGAGCGGGGCCAACGTCCTGACTTTC. Translating gives CTSSLGESSGANVLTF.

About this clonotype: A much larger clone lies a single base off, so this may be a read error. The chain has TRBV6-2 or TRBV6-3 and TRBJ2-7, with D possibly being TRBD1 or TRBD2 (6 bases each). The germline V gene has CDR1 MNHEY and CDR2 SVGEGT. The length of the CDR3 is 13 residues. The CDR3 is CVSSPRGVGEQYF. DNA for the CDR3: TGTGTCAGCAGCCCGAGGGGGGTCGGCGAGCAGTACTTC.

This clonotype appeared once. One junction end disagrees with the germline gene, perhaps due to a read error. The V and J genes are TRBV14 and TRBJ2-3; D unresolved. There are 15 residues in the CDR3. From germline, CDR1 is SGHDN and CDR2 FVKESK. The DNA of the CDR3 is TGTGCTAGCAGCCAAGCGCAGGCCGGGTTAGATATGCAGTATTTT. It yields the protein CASSQAQAGLDMQYF.

Concerning this clonotype itself: This could be a read error, since a much larger clone is one nucleotide away. This rearrangement joins TRBV2 to TRBJ1-6; a possible D gene is TRBD1 (6 bases). The CDR3 contains 13 residues. Per germline, CDR1 SNHLY and CDR2 FYNNEI. This CDR3 reads CAGSEARGSPLHF. The CDR3 DNA reads TGTGCCGGCAGTGAAGCCAGGGGTTCACCCCTCCACTTT.